This TCR beta chain was sequenced in a study of blood T cell repertoires in COVID-19. Turning to the study itself: Whether acute or convalescent, the COVID-19 samples came from the United States, Italy and Spain. The cDNA or gDNA used as material had been derived from T cells, B-cell-depleted T cells, or PBMCs.

Per the study methods: Amplified reference gene primers provided the basis for estimating nucleated cell counts. This table comes from immunoSEQ multiplex PCR, and its TCRdb copy is limited to in-frame clones, with some not included. The V and J calls and clone size were taken over from that table, and D and trimming were inferred from the DNA. The data contain 150,000 to 160,000 clones, over 70% of them singletons. The CDR3 consists of 14 residues. Germline CDR1 is ENHRY and CDR2 is SYGVKD. J gave up 4 bases and V 7 bases, and 4 bases lay outside the gene matches. The chain couples TRBV10-3 to TRBJ1-2; 12 positions match TRBD1. Sequencing input: peripheral blood. The sequence was obtained from a man between 60 and 75 years old with acute or convalescent COVID-19. In DNA form, the CDR3 reads TGTGCCATCATGGGACAGGGGGCAGGCTATGGCTACACCTTC. Protein sequence: CAIMGQGAGYGYTF.